This T cell receptor (beta chain) was identified during a study of T-cell reconstitution after alpha-beta-depleted transplantation in children. The CDR3 spans 23 residues. Germline V gives CDR1 PRHDT, CDR2 FYEKMQ (reference sequence). Trimming removed 5 bases at V and 7 bases at J, with 43 bases between. This clonotype came up a few times. Its antigen is as yet unknown. General observations from the study: The main origin of T-cell counts and diversity one year after transplant was newly produced T cells.

Unique molecular identifiers were incorporated during preparation of the TCRbeta library. TCRdb independently ran MiXCR on the PCR reads; one entry per CDR3 protein. The data show 110,000 or so distinct CDR3 sequences, approximately 6% seen once. Sequencing was performed on PBMCs, mostly from graft donor cells, taken 360 days after TCRalphabeta/CD19-depleted stem cell transplant. The gene calls are TRBV13 and TRBJ2-3, with D perhaps matching TRBD2 (10 bases). The sequence came from a male patient between 2 and 15 years old who had a stem cell transplant for acute lymphoblastic leukemia, so the T cells may come from the graft donor. The CDR3 DNA sequence: TGTGCCAGCAGCCGAGGGACAGGGCGGGGGACTAGCGCCCGGGAGGGCGCTCGGAATACGCAGTATTTT. Amino acid sequence: CASSRGTGRGTSAREGARNTQYF.